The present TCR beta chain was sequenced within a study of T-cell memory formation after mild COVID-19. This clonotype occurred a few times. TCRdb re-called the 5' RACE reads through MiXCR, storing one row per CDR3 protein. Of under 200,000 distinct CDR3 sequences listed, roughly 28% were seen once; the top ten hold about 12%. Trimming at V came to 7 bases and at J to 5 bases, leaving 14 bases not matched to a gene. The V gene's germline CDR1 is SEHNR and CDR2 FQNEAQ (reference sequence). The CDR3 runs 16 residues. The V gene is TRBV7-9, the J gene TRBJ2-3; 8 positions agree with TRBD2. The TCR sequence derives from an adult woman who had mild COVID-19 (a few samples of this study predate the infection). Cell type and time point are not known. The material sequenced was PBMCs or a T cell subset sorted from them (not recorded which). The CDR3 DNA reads TGTGCCAGCACCCCCCCTGGGCTAGCGGGCCAAGATACGCAGTATTTT. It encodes CASTPPGLAGQDTQYF.